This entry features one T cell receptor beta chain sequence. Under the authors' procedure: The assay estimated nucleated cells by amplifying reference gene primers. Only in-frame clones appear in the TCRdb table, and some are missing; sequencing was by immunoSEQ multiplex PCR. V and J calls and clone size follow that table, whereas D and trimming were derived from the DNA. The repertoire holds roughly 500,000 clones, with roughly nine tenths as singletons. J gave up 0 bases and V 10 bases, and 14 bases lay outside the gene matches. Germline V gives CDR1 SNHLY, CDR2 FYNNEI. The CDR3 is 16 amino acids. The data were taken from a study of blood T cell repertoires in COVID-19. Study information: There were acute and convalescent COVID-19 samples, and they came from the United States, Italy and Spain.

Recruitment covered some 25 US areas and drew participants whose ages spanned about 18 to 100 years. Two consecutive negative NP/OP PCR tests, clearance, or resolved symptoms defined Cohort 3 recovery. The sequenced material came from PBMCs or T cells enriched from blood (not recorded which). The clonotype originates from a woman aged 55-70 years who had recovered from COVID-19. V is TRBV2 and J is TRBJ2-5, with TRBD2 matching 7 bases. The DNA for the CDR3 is TGTGCCACCATGATGTCGACTAGCCGGAACCAAGAGACCCAGTACTTC. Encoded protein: CATMMSTSRNQETQYF.